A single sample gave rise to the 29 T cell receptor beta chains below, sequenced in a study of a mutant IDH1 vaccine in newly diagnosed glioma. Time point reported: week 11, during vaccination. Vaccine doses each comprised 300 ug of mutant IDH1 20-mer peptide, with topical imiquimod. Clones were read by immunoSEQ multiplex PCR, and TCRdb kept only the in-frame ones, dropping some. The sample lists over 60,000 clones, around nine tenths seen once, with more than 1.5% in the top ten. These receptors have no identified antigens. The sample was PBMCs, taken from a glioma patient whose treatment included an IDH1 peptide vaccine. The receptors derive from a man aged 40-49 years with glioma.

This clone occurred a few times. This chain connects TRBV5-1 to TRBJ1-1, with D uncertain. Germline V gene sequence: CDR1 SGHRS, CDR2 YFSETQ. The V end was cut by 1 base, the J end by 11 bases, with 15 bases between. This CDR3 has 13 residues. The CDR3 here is CASSLSQTSGAFF. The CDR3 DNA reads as TGCGCCAGCAGCTTGTCACAGACAAGTGGCGCTTTCTTT.

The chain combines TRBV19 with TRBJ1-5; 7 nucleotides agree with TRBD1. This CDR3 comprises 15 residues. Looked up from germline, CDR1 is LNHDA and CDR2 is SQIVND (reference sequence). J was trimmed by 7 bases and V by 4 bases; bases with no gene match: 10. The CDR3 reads CASSTRGQSGQPQHF. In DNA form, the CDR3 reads TGTGCCAGTAGTACTCGGGGACAGTCGGGCCAGCCCCAGCATTTT.

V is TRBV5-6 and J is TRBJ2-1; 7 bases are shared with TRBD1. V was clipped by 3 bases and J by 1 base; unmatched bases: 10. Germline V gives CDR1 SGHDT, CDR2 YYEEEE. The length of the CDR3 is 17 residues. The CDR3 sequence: CASSSPDRVESYNEQFF. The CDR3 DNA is TGTGCCAGCAGCTCCCCTGACAGGGTAGAGTCCTACAATGAGCAGTTCTTC.

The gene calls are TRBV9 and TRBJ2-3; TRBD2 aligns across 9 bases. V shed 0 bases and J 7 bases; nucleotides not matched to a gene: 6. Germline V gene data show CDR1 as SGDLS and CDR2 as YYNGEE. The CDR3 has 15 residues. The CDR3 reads CASSVASGGRNTQYF. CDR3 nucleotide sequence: TGTGCCAGCAGCGTAGCCAGCGGGGGGCGAAATACGCAGTATTTT.

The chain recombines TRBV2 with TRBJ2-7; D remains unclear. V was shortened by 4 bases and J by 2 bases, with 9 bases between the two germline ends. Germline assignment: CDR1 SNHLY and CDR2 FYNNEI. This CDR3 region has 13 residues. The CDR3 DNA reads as TGTGCCAGCAGTGTAACGGTTCCCTACGAGCAGTACGTC. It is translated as CASSVTVPYEQYV.

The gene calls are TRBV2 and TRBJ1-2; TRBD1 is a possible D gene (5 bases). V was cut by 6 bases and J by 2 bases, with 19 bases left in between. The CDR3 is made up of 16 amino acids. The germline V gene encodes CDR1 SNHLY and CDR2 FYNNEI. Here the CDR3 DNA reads TGTGCCAGCAGCGTAACCGCGCAGGGAAGCAACTATGGCTACACCTTC. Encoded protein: CASSVTAQGSNYGYTF.

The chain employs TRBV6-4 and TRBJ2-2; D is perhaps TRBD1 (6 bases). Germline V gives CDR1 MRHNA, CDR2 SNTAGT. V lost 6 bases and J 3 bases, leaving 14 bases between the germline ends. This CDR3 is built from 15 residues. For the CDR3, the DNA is TGTGCCAGCAGAAGGGCAGGGGCCGACACCGGGGAGCTGTTTTTT. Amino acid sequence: CASRRAGADTGELFF.

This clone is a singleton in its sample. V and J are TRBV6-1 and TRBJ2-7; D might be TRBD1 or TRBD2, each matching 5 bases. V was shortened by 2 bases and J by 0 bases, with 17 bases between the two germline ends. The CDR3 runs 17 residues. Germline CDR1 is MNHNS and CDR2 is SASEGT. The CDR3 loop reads CASSEYRMEALSYEQYF. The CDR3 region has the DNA TGTGCCAGCAGTGAATACAGGATGGAGGCCCTCTCCTACGAGCAGTACTTC.

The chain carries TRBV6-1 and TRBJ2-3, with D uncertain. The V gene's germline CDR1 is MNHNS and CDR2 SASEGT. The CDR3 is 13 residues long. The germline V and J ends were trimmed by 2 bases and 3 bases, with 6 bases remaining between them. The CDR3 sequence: CASSERPTDTQYF. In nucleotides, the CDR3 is TGTGCCAGCAGTGAACGCCCGACAGATACGCAGTATTTT.

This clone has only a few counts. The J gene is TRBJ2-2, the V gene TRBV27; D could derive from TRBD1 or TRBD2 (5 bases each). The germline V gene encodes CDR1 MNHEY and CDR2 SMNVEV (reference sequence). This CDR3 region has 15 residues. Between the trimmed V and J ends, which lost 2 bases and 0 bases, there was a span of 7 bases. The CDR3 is CASSLLGANTGELFF. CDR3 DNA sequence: TGTGCCAGCAGTTTACTGGGGGCGAACACCGGGGAGCTGTTTTTT.

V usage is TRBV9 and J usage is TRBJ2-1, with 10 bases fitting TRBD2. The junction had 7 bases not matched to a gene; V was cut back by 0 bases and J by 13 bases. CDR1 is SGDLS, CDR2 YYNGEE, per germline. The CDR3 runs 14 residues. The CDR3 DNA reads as TGTGCCAGCAGCGTAGGGAATAGCGGGGGGCCCCAGTTCTTC. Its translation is CASSVGNSGGPQFF.

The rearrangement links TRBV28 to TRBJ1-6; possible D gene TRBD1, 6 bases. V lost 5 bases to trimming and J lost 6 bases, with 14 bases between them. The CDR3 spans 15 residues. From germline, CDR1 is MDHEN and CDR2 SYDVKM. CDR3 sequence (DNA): TGTGCCAGCAGTGGGGGGCAGTTATTTAATTCACCCCTCCACTTT. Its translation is CASSGGQLFNSPLHF.

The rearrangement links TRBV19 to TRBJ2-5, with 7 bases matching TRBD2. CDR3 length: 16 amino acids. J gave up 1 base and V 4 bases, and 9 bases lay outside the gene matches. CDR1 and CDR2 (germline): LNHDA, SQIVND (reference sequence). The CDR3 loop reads CASSRRGGGSQETQYF. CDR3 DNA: TGTGCCAGTAGTAGACGGGGCGGGGGTTCCCAAGAGACCCAGTACTTC.

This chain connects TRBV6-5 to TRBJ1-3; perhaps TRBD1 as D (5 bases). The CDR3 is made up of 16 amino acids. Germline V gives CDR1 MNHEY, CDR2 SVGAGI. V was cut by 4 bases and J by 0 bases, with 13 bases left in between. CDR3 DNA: TGTGCCAGCAGTTTTAACCCAGGGAGCTCTGGAAACACCATATATTTT. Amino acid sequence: CASSFNPGSSGNTIYF.

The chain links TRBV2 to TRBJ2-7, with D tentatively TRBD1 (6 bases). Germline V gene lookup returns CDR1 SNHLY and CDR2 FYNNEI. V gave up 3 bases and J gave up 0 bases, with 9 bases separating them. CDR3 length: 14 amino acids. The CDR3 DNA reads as TGTGCCAGCAGTGACAGGGGTATCTCCTACGAGCAGTACTTC. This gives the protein CASSDRGISYEQYF.

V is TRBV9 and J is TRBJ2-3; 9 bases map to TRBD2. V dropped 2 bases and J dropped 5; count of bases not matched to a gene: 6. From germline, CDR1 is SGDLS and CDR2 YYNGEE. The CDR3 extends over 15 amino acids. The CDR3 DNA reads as TGTGCCAGCAGCGTCGAAGCGGGGGGCGGAGATACGCAGTATTTT. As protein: CASSVEAGGGDTQYF.

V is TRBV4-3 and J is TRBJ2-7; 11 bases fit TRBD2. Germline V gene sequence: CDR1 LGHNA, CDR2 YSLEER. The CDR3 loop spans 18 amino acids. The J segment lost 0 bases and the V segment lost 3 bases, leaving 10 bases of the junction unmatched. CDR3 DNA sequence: TGCGCCAGCAGCCATGGACTAGCGGGCCCCACTAGCTCCTACGAGCAGTACTTC. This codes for CASSHGLAGPTSSYEQYF.

CDR3 in amino acids: CASSLGIAGTIYF. The CDR3 bases are TGTGCCAGCAGCTTAGGGATTGCGGGCACCATATATTTT. The chain carries TRBV7-6 and TRBJ1-3, with no clear D. The V end lost 1 base, the J end lost 9 bases, and 10 bases lay between the germline ends. The CDR3 consists of 13 residues. Germline V gives CDR1 SGHVS, CDR2 FNYEAQ.

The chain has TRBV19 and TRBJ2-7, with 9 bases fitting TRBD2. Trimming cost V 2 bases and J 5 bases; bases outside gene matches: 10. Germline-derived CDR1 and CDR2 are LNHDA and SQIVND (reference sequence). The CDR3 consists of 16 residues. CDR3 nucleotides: TGTGCCAGTAGTATACTGCTAGCGGGGACCAGGCACGAGCAGTACTTC. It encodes CASSILLAGTRHEQYF.

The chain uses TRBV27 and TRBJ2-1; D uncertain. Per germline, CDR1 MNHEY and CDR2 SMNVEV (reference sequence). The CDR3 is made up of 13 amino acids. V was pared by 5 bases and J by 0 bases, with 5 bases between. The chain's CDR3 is CASSLSSYNEQFF. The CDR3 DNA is TGTGCCAGCAGTCTAAGCTCCTACAATGAGCAGTTCTTC.

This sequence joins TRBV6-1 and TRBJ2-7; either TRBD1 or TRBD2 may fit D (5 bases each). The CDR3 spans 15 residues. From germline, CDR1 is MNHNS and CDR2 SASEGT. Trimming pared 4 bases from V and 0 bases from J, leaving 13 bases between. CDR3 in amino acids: CASSVIRDRSYEQYV. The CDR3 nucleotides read TGTGCCAGCAGTGTTATCCGGGACCGCTCCTACGAGCAGTACGTC.

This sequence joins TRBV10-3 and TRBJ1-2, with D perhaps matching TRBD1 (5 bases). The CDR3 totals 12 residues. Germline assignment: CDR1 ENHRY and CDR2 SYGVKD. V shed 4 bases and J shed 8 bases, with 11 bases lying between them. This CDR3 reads CAISGGTGGYTF. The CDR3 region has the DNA TGTGCCATCAGTGGGGGCACGGGAGGCTACACCTTC.

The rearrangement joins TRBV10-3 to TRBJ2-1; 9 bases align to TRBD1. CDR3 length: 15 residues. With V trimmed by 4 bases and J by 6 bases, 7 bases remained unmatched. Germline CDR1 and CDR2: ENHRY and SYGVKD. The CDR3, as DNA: TGTGCCATCAGTGTCCGGGGACAGGGTTCCAATGAGCAGTTCTTC. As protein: CAISVRGQGSNEQFF.

The CDR3 nucleotides are TGTGCCAGCAGAACAGGGGGCAGCCGTAATGAAAAACTGTTTTTT. Its translation: CASRTGGSRNEKLFF. The rearrangement links TRBV6-5 to TRBJ1-4, with 9 bases matching TRBD1. The length of the CDR3 is 15 residues. Germline CDR1 reads MNHEY; CDR2 reads SVGAGI. Trimming cost V 6 bases and J 4 bases; bases outside gene matches: 6.

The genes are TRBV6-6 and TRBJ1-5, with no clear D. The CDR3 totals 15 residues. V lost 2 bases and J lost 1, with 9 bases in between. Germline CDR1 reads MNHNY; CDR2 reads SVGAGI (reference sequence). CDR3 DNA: TGTGCCAGCAGTTACCTTCGGGGAAGCAATCAGCCCCAGCATTTT. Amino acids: CASSYLRGSNQPQHF.

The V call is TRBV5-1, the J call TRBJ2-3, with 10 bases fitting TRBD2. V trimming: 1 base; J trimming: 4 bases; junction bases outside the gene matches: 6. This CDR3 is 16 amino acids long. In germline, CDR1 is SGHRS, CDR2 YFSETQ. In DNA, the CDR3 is TGCGCCAGCAGCTTGACAGCGGGAGGGCATGCAGATACGCAGTATTTT. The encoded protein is CASSLTAGGHADTQYF.

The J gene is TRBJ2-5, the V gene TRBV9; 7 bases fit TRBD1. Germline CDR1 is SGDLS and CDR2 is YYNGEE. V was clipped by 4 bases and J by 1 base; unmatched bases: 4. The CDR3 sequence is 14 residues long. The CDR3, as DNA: TGTGCCAGCAGCCCCGACAGGGCCCAAGAGACCCAGTACTTC. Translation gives CASSPDRAQETQYF. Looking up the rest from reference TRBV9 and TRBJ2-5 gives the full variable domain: DSGVTQTPKHLITATGQRVTLRCSPRSGDLSVYWYQQSLDQGLQFLIQYYNGEERAKGNILERFSAQQFPDLHSELNLSSLELGDSALYFCASSPDRAQETQYFGPGTRLLVL.

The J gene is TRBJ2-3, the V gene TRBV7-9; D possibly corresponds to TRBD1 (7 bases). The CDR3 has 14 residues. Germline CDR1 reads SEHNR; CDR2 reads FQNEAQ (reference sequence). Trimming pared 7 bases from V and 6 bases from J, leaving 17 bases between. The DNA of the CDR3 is TGTGCCAGCATCAAAACAGGGGCGGGGGATACGCAGTATTTT. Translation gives CASIKTGAGDTQYF.

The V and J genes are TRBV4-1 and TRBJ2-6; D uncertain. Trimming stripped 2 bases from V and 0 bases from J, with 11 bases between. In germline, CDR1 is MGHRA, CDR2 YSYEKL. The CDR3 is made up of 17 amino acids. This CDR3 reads CASSQWVTGSGANVLTF. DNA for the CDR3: TGCGCCAGCAGCCAATGGGTGACTGGCTCTGGGGCCAACGTCCTGACTTTC.